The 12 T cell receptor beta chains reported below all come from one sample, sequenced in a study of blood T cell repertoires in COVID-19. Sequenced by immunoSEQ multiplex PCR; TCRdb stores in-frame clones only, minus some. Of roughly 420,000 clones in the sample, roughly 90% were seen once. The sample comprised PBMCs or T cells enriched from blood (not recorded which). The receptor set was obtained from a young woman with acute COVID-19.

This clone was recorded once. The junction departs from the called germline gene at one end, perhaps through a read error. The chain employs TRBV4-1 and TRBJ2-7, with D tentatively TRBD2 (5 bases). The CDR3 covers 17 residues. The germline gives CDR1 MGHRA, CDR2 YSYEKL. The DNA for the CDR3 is TGCGCCAGCAGCCAAGGCCGTGGACTGAAGAACTCCTACGAGCAGCACTTC. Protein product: CASSQGRGLKNSYEQHF.

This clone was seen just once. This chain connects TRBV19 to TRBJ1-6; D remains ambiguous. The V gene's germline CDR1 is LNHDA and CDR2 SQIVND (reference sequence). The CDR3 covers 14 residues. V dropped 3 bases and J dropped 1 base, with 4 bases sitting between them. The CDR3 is CASSIESYNSPLHF. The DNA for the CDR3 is TGTGCCAGTAGTATCGAGTCCTATAATTCACCCCTCCACTTT.

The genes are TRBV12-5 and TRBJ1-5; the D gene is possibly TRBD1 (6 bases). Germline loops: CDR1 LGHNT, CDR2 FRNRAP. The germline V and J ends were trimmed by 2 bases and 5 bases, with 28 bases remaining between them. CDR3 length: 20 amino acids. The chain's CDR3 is CASGLPLPGHPRGYDQPQHF. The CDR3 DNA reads TGTGCTAGTGGTTTGCCGCTTCCGGGACACCCCCGGGGATACGATCAGCCCCAGCATTTT.

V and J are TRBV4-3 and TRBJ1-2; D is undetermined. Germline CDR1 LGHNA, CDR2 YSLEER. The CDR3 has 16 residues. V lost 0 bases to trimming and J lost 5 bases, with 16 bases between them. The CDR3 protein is CASSQDPRFQSYGYTF. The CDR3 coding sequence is TGCGCCAGCAGCCAAGATCCCCGTTTCCAGTCGTATGGCTACACCTTC.

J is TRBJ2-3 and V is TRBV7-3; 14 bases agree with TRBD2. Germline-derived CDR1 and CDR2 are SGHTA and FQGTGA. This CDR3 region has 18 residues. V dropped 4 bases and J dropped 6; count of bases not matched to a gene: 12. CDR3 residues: CASSYQPPGTSGGDTQYF. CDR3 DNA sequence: TGTGCCAGCAGCTACCAACCGCCGGGGACTAGCGGGGGTGATACGCAGTATTTT.

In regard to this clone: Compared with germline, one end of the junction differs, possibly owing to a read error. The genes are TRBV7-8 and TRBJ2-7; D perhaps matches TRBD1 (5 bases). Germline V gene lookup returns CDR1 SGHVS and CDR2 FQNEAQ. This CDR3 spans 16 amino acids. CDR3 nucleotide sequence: TGTGCCAGCAGCCACATTTGGCGACAGCTCTCCGACGAGCAGTACTTC. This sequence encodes CASSHIWRQLSDEQYF.

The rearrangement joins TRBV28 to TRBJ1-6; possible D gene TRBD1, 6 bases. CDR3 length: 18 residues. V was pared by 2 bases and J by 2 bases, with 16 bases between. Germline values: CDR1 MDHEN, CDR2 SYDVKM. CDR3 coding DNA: TGTGCCAGCAGTTTAGTCCAGGGGAAAATCCCCTATAATTCACCCCTCCACTTT. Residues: CASSLVQGKIPYNSPLHF. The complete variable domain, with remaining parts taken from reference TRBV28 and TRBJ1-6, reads DVKVTQSSRYLVKRTGEKVFLECVQDMDHENMFWYRQDPGLGLRLIYFSYDVKMKEKGDIPEGYSVSREKKERFSLILESASTNQTSMYLCASSLVQGKIPYNSPLHFGNGTRLTVT.

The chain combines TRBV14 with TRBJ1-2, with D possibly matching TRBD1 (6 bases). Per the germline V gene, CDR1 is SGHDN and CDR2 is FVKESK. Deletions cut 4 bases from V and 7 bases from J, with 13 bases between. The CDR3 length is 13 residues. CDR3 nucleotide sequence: TGTGCCAGCAGCCCGCGCTTACAGGGTGGCTACACCTTC. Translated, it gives CASSPRLQGGYTF.

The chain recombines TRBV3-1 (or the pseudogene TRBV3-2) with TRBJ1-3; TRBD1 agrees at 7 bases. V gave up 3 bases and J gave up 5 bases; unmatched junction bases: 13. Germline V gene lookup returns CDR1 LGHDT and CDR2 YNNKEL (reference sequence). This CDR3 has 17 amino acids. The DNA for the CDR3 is TGTGCCAGCAGCCAGTCGGGGGGGACAGTAAAAAGAAACACCATATATTTT. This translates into CASSQSGGTVKRNTIYF.

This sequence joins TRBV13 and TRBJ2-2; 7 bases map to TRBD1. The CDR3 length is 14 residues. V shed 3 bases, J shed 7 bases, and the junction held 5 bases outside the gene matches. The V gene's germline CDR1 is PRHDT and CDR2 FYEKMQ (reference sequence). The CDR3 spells CASSLGQLRGELFF. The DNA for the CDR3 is TGTGCCAGCAGCTTGGGACAGCTTCGCGGGGAGCTGTTTTTT.

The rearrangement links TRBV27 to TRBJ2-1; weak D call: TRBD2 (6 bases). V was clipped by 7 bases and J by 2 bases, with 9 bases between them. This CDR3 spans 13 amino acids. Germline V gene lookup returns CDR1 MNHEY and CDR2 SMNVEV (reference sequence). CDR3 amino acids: CASKPGAYNEQFF. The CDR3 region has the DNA TGTGCCAGCAAACCGGGGGCCTACAATGAGCAGTTCTTC.

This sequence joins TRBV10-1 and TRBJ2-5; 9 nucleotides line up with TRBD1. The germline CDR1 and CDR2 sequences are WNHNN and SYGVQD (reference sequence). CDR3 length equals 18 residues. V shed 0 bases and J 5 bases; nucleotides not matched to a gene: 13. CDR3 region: CASSESTGTGRIFETQYF. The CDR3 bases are TGCGCCAGCAGTGAGTCTACGGGGACAGGGAGAATTTTTGAGACCCAGTACTTC.